A selection of T cell receptor beta chains follows, all from one sample in a study of blood T cell repertoires in COVID-19. Sequencing used immunoSEQ multiplex PCR; TCRdb keeps in-frame clones, though not all of them. The sample holds fewer than 40,000 clones, about three quarters seen once. The sample consisted of peripheral blood. Every receptor here comes from a man between 60 and 75 years old with acute or convalescent COVID-19. The CDR3 runs from the conserved cysteine through the conserved F or W. Fields, in order: J gene, V gene, CDR3 protein.

>TRBJ2-2|TRBV3-1/TRBV3-2
CASSPLAGVVGELFF
>TRBJ2-1|TRBV6-5
CASRMTLGSYNEQFF
>TRBJ2-7|TRBV4-1
CASSQDSGTNYEQYF
>TRBJ2-7|TRBV3-1/TRBV3-2
CASSPGLAGDEQYF
>TRBJ1-2|TRBV7-9
CASSLAPLSVLFGYTF
>TRBJ2-7|TRBV4-3
CASSQLTGGGSYEQYF
>TRBJ2-3|TRBV6-2/TRBV6-3
CASSSTDYSTDTQYF
>TRBJ2-1|TRBV5-1
CASRTTGTVYNEQFF
>TRBJ2-6|TRBV27
CASSLGPGQGSSGANVLTF
>TRBJ2-1|TRBV18
CASSPFGAGGFQGEQFF
>TRBJ1-2|TRBV2
CASSEISRLANYGYTF
>TRBJ2-7|TRBV10-3
CAISGTSSYEQYF
>TRBJ1-5|TRBV28
CASSLQGGDQPQHF
>TRBJ2-2|TRBV10-1
CATMTGKNTGELFF